Following are 9 T cell receptor beta chains from one sample sequenced in a study of T cell repertoires in cytomegalovirus infection. TCRdb passed the reads through MiXCR, listing each CDR3 protein once. The data hold hundreds of thousands of distinct CDR3 sequences, with around 10% observed a single time. The sample consisted of PBMCs. These receptors were collected from a human donor in good health (CMV status not recorded). Some clones in this sample may be carry-over from other donors' samples.

The V call is TRBV4-2, the J call TRBJ2-7; the match to TRBD1 covers 8 bases. After removal of 4 bases from V and 0 bases from J, the junction contained 8 bases not matched to a gene. This CDR3 spans 16 amino acids. Per the germline V gene, CDR1 is LGHNA and CDR2 is YNFKEQ. The CDR3 nucleotides read TGTGCCAGCAGCCCTATTCTGACAGGGGACTCCTACGAGCAGTACTTC. It yields the protein CASSPILTGDSYEQYF.

This clonotype has just a few counts. The chain combines TRBV28 with TRBJ2-7; possible D gene TRBD1, 5 bases. V lost 3 bases and J lost 3, with 12 bases in between. CDR1 MDHEN and CDR2 SYDVKM come from the germline V gene. The CDR3 has 14 amino acids. The CDR3 DNA reads TGTGCCAGCAGTTTCAGGGCTTACAGCTACGAGCAGTACTTC. Protein product: CASSFRAYSYEQYF.

Only a few counts were recorded for this clonotype. The chain joins TRBV29-1 to TRBJ2-1; 11 nucleotides align to TRBD1. Trimming cost V 2 bases and J 7 bases; bases outside gene matches: 4. The CDR3 length is 14 residues. Germline loops: CDR1 SQVTM, CDR2 ANQGSEA. CDR3 DNA: TGCAGCGTTGAACCGGACAGGGGGCTTAATGAGCAGTTCTTC. Translating gives CSVEPDRGLNEQFF.

At least ten counts were recorded for this clonotype. The V gene is TRBV5-5, the J gene TRBJ2-7; D is ambiguous. Germline lookup yields CDR1 SGHKS and CDR2 YYEKEE (reference sequence). The CDR3 is 14 amino acids. Trimming shortened V by 6 bases and J by 2 bases, and 15 bases separated the two germline ends. The chain's CDR3 is CASTSLTTTYEQYF. The DNA of the CDR3 is TGTGCCAGCACCTCTCTGACAACAACCTACGAGCAGTACTTC.

There are many counts of this clonotype. The chain recombines TRBV12-3 or TRBV12-4 with TRBJ1-2; a possible D gene is TRBD1 (6 bases). This CDR3 comprises 13 residues. V lost 5 bases to trimming and J lost 2 bases, with 9 bases between them. The CDR3 DNA is TGTGCCAGCAGTCGACAGGAGAACTATGGCTACACCTTC. As protein: CASSRQENYGYTF.

The sample holds many counts of this clonotype. The rearrangement links TRBV7-8 to TRBJ1-5, with a tentative D call TRBD1 (5 bases). Per germline, CDR1 SGHVS and CDR2 FQNEAQ. CDR3 length equals 16 residues. Trimming took off 1 base at V and 5 bases at J, with 15 bases between the two ends. CDR3 in amino acids: CASSLGSVSRDQPQHF. The CDR3 DNA sequence: TGTGCCAGCAGCTTAGGCTCGGTCTCCAGGGATCAGCCCCAGCATTTT.

This clonotype was seen ten or more times. The chain couples TRBV10-3 to TRBJ1-1, with D maybe TRBD1 (5 bases). This CDR3 has 13 amino acids. Germline assignment: CDR1 ENHRY and CDR2 SYGVKD. Between the trimmed V and J ends, which lost 7 bases and 1 base, there was a span of 10 bases. CDR3 sequence: CAIKPTENTEAFF. CDR3 DNA: TGTGCCATCAAGCCGACAGAGAACACTGAAGCTTTCTTT.

This clonotype was picked up many times. The chain recombines TRBV7-2 with TRBJ1-1, with D unclear. CDR1 is SGHTA and CDR2 is FQGNSA in the germline V gene. This CDR3 has 13 residues. Trimming took off 2 bases at V and 2 bases at J, with 6 bases between the two ends. The CDR3 DNA sequence: TGTGCCAGCAGCTTACCCCAAAACACTGAAGCTTTCTTT. Translated: CASSLPQNTEAFF.

This clonotype was seen only a few times. The rearrangement joins TRBV20-1 to TRBJ2-7; possibly TRBD2 for D (6 bases). CDR3 length: 11 residues. Germline-derived CDR1 and CDR2 are DFQATT and SNEGSKA (reference sequence). DNA for the CDR3: TGCTCGCTCGGGAGCAGCGACGAGCAGTACTTC. Its protein is CSLGSSDEQYF.